These T cell receptor beta chains were read from a single sample in a study of CD8 T cells in ankylosing spondylitis. MiXCR, run by TCRdb on the 5' RACE reads, gives a single entry per CDR3 protein. The table includes 300,000 to 400,000 distinct CDR3 sequences, approximately 20% detected once. Input material: blood, either unsorted or a sorted T cell fraction (not recorded which). These receptors all come from a male donor with ankylosing spondylitis. Both conserved end residues are part of each CDR3. D genes are given only for firm matches. Some rows mark clone size as missing; the rest say once, few, many or name a class of expanded clone.

TRBV18	NA	NA	TRBJ2-7	TGTGCCAGCTCAACCACATCAAGAGTTGGCGAGCAGTACTTC	CASSTTSRVGEQYF
TRBV6-5	TRBD1	few	TRBJ2-7	TGTGCCAGCAGTTACTCGACGGGACAGGGTGACGAGCAGTACTTC	CASSYSTGQGDEQYF
TRBV2	NA	few	TRBJ1-5	TGTGCCAGCAGTGGGGGATCCGGGGCTCAGCCCCAGCATTTT	CASSGGSGAQPQHF
TRBV29-1	NA	many	TRBJ2-7	TGCAGCGTTGAGGCCAGAAGCCGTCGGGAGCAGTACTTC	CSVEARSRREQYF
TRBV18	TRBD1	NA	TRBJ2-4	TGTGCCAGCTCACTCAACAGGGGGGAAAACATTCAGTACTTC	CASSLNRGENIQYF
TRBV5-1	TRBD1	few	TRBJ1-1	TGCGCCAGCAGCTTGGCGGGACAGGGGACCACTGAAGCTTTCTTT	CASSLAGQGTTEAFF
TRBV7-9	NA	few	TRBJ2-5	TGTGCCAGCAGCTTGGAGGGATACCAAGAGACCCAGTACTTC	CASSLEGYQETQYF
TRBV5-1	NA	few	TRBJ1-1	TGCGCCAGCAGCCGGGAGGGGGACACTGAAGCTTTCTTT	CASSREGDTEAFF
TRBV19	NA	few	TRBJ1-1	TGTGCCAGTATTGTGAATGGGCCGGACACTGAAGCTTTCTTT	CASIVNGPDTEAFF
TRBV29-1	TRBD1	many	TRBJ2-3	TGCAGCGTCGCCGACAGGGGTGGCACAGATACGCAGTATTTT	CSVADRGGTDTQYF
TRBV5-5	TRBD2	few	TRBJ2-5	TGTGCCAGCAGCCAAAGCGGGACCCAAGAGACCCAGTACTTC	CASSQSGTQETQYF
TRBV7-8	NA	few	TRBJ1-5	TGTGCCAGCAGTCGACAGAATAGCAATCAGCCCCAGCATTTT	CASSRQNSNQPQHF
TRBV28	NA	few	TRBJ2-2	TGTGCCAGCAGCCCTCCCGAAAGGGGGACCGGGGAGCTGTTTTTT	CASSPPERGTGELFF
TRBV3-1	NA	NA	TRBJ2-2	TGTGCCAGCAGCCGCCAGGGAACTATAGGGGAGCTGTTTTTT	CASSRQGTIGELFF
TRBV4-3	NA	NA	TRBJ1-2	TGCGCCAGCAGCCAAGATTTTCGGACAGACCACTATGGCTACACCTTC	CASSQDFRTDHYGYTF
TRBV5-1	NA	NA	TRBJ2-7	TGCGCCAGCATGAACAGCCCCTACGAGCAGTACTTC	CASMNSPYEQYF
TRBV5-1	NA	NA	TRBJ2-1	TGCGCCAGCAGCTTGACCGGGATGACTTACAATGAGCAGTTCTTC	CASSLTGMTYNEQFF
TRBV18	TRBD1	NA	TRBJ1-6	TGTGCCAGCTCACCACCGCTGGGACAGGGGGGATCACCCCTCCACTTT	CASSPPLGQGGSPLHF
TRBV18	NA	NA	TRBJ1-1	TGTGCCAGCTCCCCATTAGGTCCGGGACACCTGAACACTGAAGCTTTCTTT	CASSPLGPGHLNTEAFF
TRBV28	NA	few	TRBJ1-5	TGTGCCAGCAGTTTATACGGAGGGATTCAGCCCCAGCATTTT	CASSLYGGIQPQHF
TRBV29-1	TRBD1	few	TRBJ2-7	TGCAGCGTTATCACAGGGGGCTACGAGCAGTACTTC	CSVITGGYEQYF
TRBV5-1	TRBD2	few	TRBJ2-1	TGCGCCAGCAGCTTGGAACTAGCGGGAGAGAATGAGCAGTTCTTC	CASSLELAGENEQFF
TRBV7-8	NA	NA	TRBJ1-1	TGTGCCAGCAGTCGATCTCAGCCGAACACTGAAGCTTTCTTT	CASSRSQPNTEAFF
TRBV6-2/TRBV6-3	NA	NA	TRBJ1-5	TGTGCCAGCAGTTTTCCTAGGGGTCAGCCCCAGCATTTT	CASSFPRGQPQHF
TRBV27	TRBD2	NA	TRBJ2-3	TGTGCCAGCAGTCCGATCAACGGACTAGTGGAAGATACGCAGTATTTT	CASSPINGLVEDTQYF
TRBV6-1	NA	few	TRBJ1-5	TGTGCCAGCGAATCTTCTAATCAGCCCCAGCATTTT	CASESSNQPQHF
TRBV4-1	NA	NA	TRBJ1-5	TGCGCCAGCAGCCTAATTGCCCCCAATCAGCCCCAGCATTTT	CASSLIAPNQPQHF
TRBV29-1	NA	NA	TRBJ2-3	TGCAGCGTTGGGGATCGGGGGCAGTATTTT	CSVGDRGQYF
TRBV29-1	NA	few	TRBJ2-3	TGCAGCGCCCCTGAGCTCCCTGGCAGAAGTGGTAGCACAGATACGCAGTATTTT	CSAPELPGRSGSTDTQYF
TRBV7-2	NA	many	TRBJ1-1	TGTGCCAGCAGCTTAACAAGGAACGCTGAAGCTTTCTTT	CASSLTRNAEAFF
TRBV5-1	NA	NA	TRBJ2-3	TGCGCCAGCAGCGGAGCCGGGGCAGATACGCAGTATTTT	CASSGAGADTQYF
TRBV6-1	NA	few	TRBJ2-1	TGTGCCAGCAGTCCCCTCGGGGCCTACAATGAGCAGTTCTTC	CASSPLGAYNEQFF
TRBV5-1	NA	NA	TRBJ1-1	TGCGCCAGCAGCTTTACAGGGAGGGTGACTGAAGCTTTCTTT	CASSFTGRVTEAFF
TRBV28	TRBD2	few	TRBJ2-7	TGTGCCAGCAGTCCCCTCAGCGGGAGGGCCTACGAGCAGTACTTC	CASSPLSGRAYEQYF
TRBV20-1	TRBD1	few	TRBJ1-5	TGCAGTGCTAGAGATCCCGAGACAGGGGGCAATCAGCCCCAGCATTTT	CSARDPETGGNQPQHF
TRBV5-6	NA	NA	TRBJ1-1	TGTGCCAGCAGCTCCCGGGGTACGGGCACTGAAGCTTTCTTT	CASSSRGTGTEAFF
TRBV24-1	NA	few	TRBJ1-5	TGTGCCACCAGTGATTTATGGGAGAATCAGCCCCAGCATTTT	CATSDLWENQPQHF
TRBV9	NA	few	TRBJ2-1	TGTGCCAGCAGCGCGGGCGCCGACAATGAGCAGTTCTTC	CASSAGADNEQFF
TRBV12-3/TRBV12-4	TRBD1	many	TRBJ2-3	TGTGCCAGCAGTCCGACAGGGATTAGAACAGATACGCAGTATTTT	CASSPTGIRTDTQYF
TRBV4-1	NA	few	TRBJ2-5	TGCGCCAGCAGTCCGTCCCCACTTCGCACCACCCAAGAGACCCAGTACTTC	CASSPSPLRTTQETQYF
TRBV7-9	NA	few	TRBJ1-2	TGTGCCAGCAGCTTAAGCGAGTTAACGAATGGCTACACCTTC	CASSLSELTNGYTF
TRBV21-1	NA	few	TRBJ1-1	TGTGCCAGCAGCAAAGCGCCTTCCTCGAGGACTGAAGCTTTCTTT	CASSKAPSSRTEAFF
TRBV4-2	NA	NA	TRBJ1-2	TGTGCCAGCGCTCCGGACACTCGATATGGCTACACCTTC	CASAPDTRYGYTF
TRBV28	NA	few	TRBJ2-2	TGTGCCAGCAGTTTACGGGATCGAACTCACACCGGGGAGCTGTTTTTT	CASSLRDRTHTGELFF
TRBV20-1	NA	few	TRBJ2-7	TGCAGTGCCCGGCCGGGAGTCAGCTACGAGCAGTACTTC	CSARPGVSYEQYF
TRBV6-5	NA	many	TRBJ2-4	TGTGCCAGCAGTTCCGGGCCACCGGGGAACATTCAGTACTTC	CASSSGPPGNIQYF
TRBV11-2	NA	few	TRBJ2-7	TGTGCCAGCAGCTTACAACGGCAGGGATTGGGCGAGCAGTACTTC	CASSLQRQGLGEQYF
TRBV18	NA	NA	TRBJ2-7	TGTGCCAGCTCACCCCAGGCCCTCGTTTACGAGCAGTACTTC	CASSPQALVYEQYF
TRBV19	TRBD1	NA	TRBJ2-4	TGTGCCAGTAGCCTCAGACAGGGGTTCGGCATTCAGTACTTC	CASSLRQGFGIQYF